This T cell receptor beta chain originates from a study of blood T cell repertoires in COVID-19 (dated by TCRdb to the early 2020s). Regarding the study in general: Collaborator samples came from the United States, Italy and Spain and covered acute and convalescent phases of COVID-19. Where available, HLA class I and class II types were obtained from metadata supplied by the sample provider rather than from assay-based typing. The repertoires were released in a freely available public database meant as a resource for research on the immune response to SARS-CoV-2. The dataset comprised deeply sampled blood TCRbeta repertoires from subjects exposed to, actively infected with, or recovered from COVID-19. Nearly every sample came with metadata listing a de-identified subject ID, COVID-19 status, age in years and sex. The samples were drawn from two sources: the first 160 participants of the ongoing ImmuneRACE study, and over 950 subjects contributed by 6 global collaborators. The prospective study material was composed of cDNA or gDNA derived from T cells, B-cell-depleted T cells, or PBMCs. Overall study results and their limits: How much clinical and demographic metadata was included differed by source and by participant, and the metadata was provided uncurated.

The collaborating institutions used their own protocols to collect whole blood in K2EDTA tubes. For TCRbeta analysis, collaborator samples were shipped as frozen whole blood, as isolated PBMCs, or as DNA extracted from either sample type. The immunoSEQ Assay, a bias-controlled multiplex PCR, was used to amplify TCRbeta CDR3 regions from genomic DNA. Under the source paper's analysis protocol: The number of nucleated cells in each sample was estimated from the amplification of reference gene primers within the assay. To quantify the absolute abundance of each unique TCRbeta CDR3 rearrangement, sequence reads were collapsed and filtered. For each sample, productive Simpson clonality was calculated as the square root of Simpson's diversity index across productive rearrangements. In its TCRdb copy, this immuneACCESS table keeps in-frame sequences only and misses some clones. Where compared with another copy, unresolved V genes explain less than half of these, and the others have no known cause. Clone size and the V and J calls come from that table; the DNA yielded D and trimming. This sample gives 200,000 or so clones in total; 75% to 85% of them show up just once. The top ten constitute 13% of the sample.

This clone was seen just once. No cognate antigen has been identified for it. Base qualities are not provided; no much larger clone lies one nucleotide away. CDR1 and CDR2 were assigned from the germline V gene as SNHLY and FYNNEI. The CDR3 runs 12 amino acids, cysteine and phenylalanine included. Left in the record is the CDR3 DNA by itself, 36 bases read in frame from the first base. Trimming at the junction amounts to 8 bases on V and 2 bases on J, and the germline ends lie 9 bases apart. Recombination connected TRBV2 to TRBJ2-5; perhaps TRBD2 is the D gene, with 5 bases matching. Material: peripheral blood. This TCR was sampled from a human donor in a cohort sampled during active COVID-19. The nucleotide sequence is TGTGCCAGCGCCGGGGTTCAAGAGACCCAGTACTTC. Translated, it gives CASAGVQETQYF.